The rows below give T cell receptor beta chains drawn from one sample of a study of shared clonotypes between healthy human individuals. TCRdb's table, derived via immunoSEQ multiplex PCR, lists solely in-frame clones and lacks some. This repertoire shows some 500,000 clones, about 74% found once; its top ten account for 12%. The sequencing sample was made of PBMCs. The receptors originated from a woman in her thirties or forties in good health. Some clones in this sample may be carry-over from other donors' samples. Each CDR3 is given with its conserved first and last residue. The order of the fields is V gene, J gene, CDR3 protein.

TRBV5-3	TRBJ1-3	CARSLVRGTIYF
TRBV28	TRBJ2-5	CASSSTRVPVRDF
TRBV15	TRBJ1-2	CATLMSGGRFFYGYTF
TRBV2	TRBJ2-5	CASSAGLAGDLSQETQYF
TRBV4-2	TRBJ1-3	CASSQDAGQGARGNTIYF
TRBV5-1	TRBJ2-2	CASRLSDRGNGELFF
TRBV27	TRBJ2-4	CASSAAAGNIQYF
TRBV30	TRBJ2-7	CAWSSSPGQGTYEQYF
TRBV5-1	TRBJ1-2	CASSLRAGADYGYTF
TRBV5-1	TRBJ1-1	CASSFGVGTEAFF
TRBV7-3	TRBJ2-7	CASSPQGTLSSYEQYF
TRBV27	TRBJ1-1	CASSSWEGANTEAFF
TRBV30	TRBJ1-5	CAWSIDRLNQPQHF
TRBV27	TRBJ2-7	CASSYARQRSEQYF
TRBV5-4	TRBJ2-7	CASSLDGSSYEQYF
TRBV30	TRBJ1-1	CAWRANTEAFF
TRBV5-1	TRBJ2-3	CASSSSSGSTDTQYF
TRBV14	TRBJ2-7	CASSQDTAYEQYF
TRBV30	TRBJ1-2	CAWSHSWLAYGYTF
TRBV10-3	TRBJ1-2	CAIQGAGEGVNYGYTF
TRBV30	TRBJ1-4	CAWSLGVGNEKLFF
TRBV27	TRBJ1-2	CASSWDINYGYTF
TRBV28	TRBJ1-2	CAARQGGYTF
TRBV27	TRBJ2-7	CASSFSQGPYEQYF
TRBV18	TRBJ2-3	CASSPQLSTDTQYF
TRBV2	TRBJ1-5	CASSFGQGGSPQHF
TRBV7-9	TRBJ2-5	CASSLRTGAVDGTQYF
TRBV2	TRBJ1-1	CASSGQGITEAFF
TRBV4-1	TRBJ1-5	CASSLRQGYSNQPQHF
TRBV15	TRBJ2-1	CATSFGTGPSYNEQFF
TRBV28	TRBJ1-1	CASSRTGGYTEAFF
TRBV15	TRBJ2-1	CATSRERPNNEQFF
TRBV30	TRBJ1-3	CAWSSPVGGSGNTIYF
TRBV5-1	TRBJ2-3	CASELPGLGNTQYF
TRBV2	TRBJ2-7	CASSVRDRGSEQYF
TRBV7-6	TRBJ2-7	CASSLPGWDEQYF
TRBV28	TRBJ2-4	CAGGSQGRGAKNIQYF
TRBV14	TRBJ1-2	CASSTGYGYTF
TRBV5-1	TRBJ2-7	CASSLDDSGTAGGEQYF
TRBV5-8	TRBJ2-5	CASSLLSSGTQETQYF
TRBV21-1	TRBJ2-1	CASSFPGTRAVPNEQFF
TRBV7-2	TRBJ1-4	CASSPRGALNEKLFF
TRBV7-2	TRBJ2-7	CASSQALAGGQSSYEQYF
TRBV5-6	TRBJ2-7	CASTPLGGRYEQYF
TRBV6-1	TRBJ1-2	CASRIGNYGYTF
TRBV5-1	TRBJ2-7	CASSRDGSYEQYF
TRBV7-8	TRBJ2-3	CASSISGRADTQYF
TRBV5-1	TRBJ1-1	CASSLGAVVITEAFF
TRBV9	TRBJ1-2	CASSVAQGIANYGYTF
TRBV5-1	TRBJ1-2	CASSLSTGSYGYTF
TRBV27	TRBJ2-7	CASSMKQDSYEQYF
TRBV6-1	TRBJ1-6	CASRTGAGSPLHF
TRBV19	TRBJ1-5	CASRISNQPQHF
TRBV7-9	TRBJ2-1	CASSPRGLAGVYNEQFF
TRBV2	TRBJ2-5	CASSEARAGTQYF